A selection of T cell receptor beta chains follows, all from one sample in a study of blood T cell repertoires in COVID-19. Libraries were prepared by immunoSEQ multiplex PCR; TCRdb keeps only in-frame clonotypes and omits some of them. Here the sample spans 150,000 to 200,000 clones, about 90% being singletons. The sequenced sample consisted of peripheral blood. These receptors all stem from a middle-aged man with active or convalescent COVID-19. Each CDR3 is given with its conserved first and last residue. Each record gives: D gene, J gene, V gene, clone size, CDR3 DNA, CDR3 protein. A D gene is named only where the DNA matches it firmly. Clone size is not always given. Where it is, it says once, few, many or a class for expanded clones.

d_gene: -; j_gene: TRBJ2-5; v_gene: TRBV2; abundance: -; CDR3nt: TGTGCCAGCATCCGCAGCCAGGGGGAGACCCAGTACTTC; CDR3aa: CASIRSQGETQYF
d_gene: -; j_gene: TRBJ1-2; v_gene: TRBV6-2/TRBV6-3; abundance: -; CDR3nt: TGTGCCAGCAGTTACCAGGGGCTGGGTGGCTACACCTTC; CDR3aa: CASSYQGLGGYTF
d_gene: -; j_gene: TRBJ1-6; v_gene: TRBV29-1; abundance: -; CDR3nt: TGCAGCGTCACAGACTCCTATAATTCACCCCTCCACTTT; CDR3aa: CSVTDSYNSPLHF
d_gene: -; j_gene: TRBJ1-2; v_gene: TRBV30; abundance: -; CDR3nt: TGTGCCTGGAGTGGGAGGGGCAACTATGGCTACACCTTC; CDR3aa: CAWSGRGNYGYTF
d_gene: TRBD2; j_gene: TRBJ2-1; v_gene: TRBV5-4; abundance: -; CDR3nt: TGTGCCAGCAGCTCCCAGGGGCGGGGGGCCTACAATGAGCAGTTCTTC; CDR3aa: CASSSQGRGAYNEQFF
d_gene: -; j_gene: TRBJ2-5; v_gene: TRBV29-1; abundance: -; CDR3nt: TGCAGCCTCTACGCAAAGGGGCAGGAGACCCAGTACTTC; CDR3aa: CSLYAKGQETQYF
d_gene: TRBD1; j_gene: TRBJ1-1; v_gene: TRBV5-1; abundance: -; CDR3nt: TGCGCCAGCAGTTGGGGACAGGGCACTGAAGCTTTCTTT; CDR3aa: CASSWGQGTEAFF
d_gene: -; j_gene: TRBJ1-2; v_gene: TRBV2; abundance: -; CDR3nt: TGTGCCAGCAGTGGGCAGAACTATGGCTACACCTTC; CDR3aa: CASSGQNYGYTF
d_gene: TRBD1; j_gene: TRBJ2-1; v_gene: TRBV4-3; abundance: -; CDR3nt: TGCGCCAGCAGCCAAGCCGGGACAGGGTACCACAATGAGCAGTTCTTC; CDR3aa: CASSQAGTGYHNEQFF
d_gene: TRBD1; j_gene: TRBJ2-4; v_gene: TRBV15; abundance: -; CDR3nt: TGTGCCACCAGCAGAGGACTTGACAGGGACCCATCCGAAATAGCCAAAAACATTCAGTACTTC; CDR3aa: CATSRGLDRDPSEIAKNIQYF
d_gene: TRBD1; j_gene: TRBJ2-1; v_gene: TRBV10-3; abundance: -; CDR3nt: TGTGCCATCAGGGATTGGGACAGGGAGAAAAGTGAGCAGTTCTTC; CDR3aa: CAIRDWDREKSEQFF
d_gene: -; j_gene: TRBJ1-1; v_gene: TRBV7-3; abundance: once; CDR3nt: TGTGCCAGCAGCCCACAGGGAAGCGCTGAAGCTTTCTTT; CDR3aa: CASSPQGSAEAFF
d_gene: TRBD1; j_gene: TRBJ1-2; v_gene: TRBV13; abundance: -; CDR3nt: TGTGCCAGCAGCTCATCCGGGACAGGGATAAACTATGGCTACACCTTC; CDR3aa: CASSSSGTGINYGYTF
d_gene: TRBD1; j_gene: TRBJ2-1; v_gene: TRBV2; abundance: once; CDR3nt: TGTGCCAGCAGTTTCCGGGGACAGGGATACAATGAGCAGTTCTTC; CDR3aa: CASSFRGQGYNEQFF
d_gene: -; j_gene: TRBJ1-5; v_gene: TRBV30; abundance: -; CDR3nt: TGTGCCTGGAGTGTAGGAGATAGCAATCAGCCCCAGCATTTT; CDR3aa: CAWSVGDSNQPQHF
d_gene: -; j_gene: TRBJ2-1; v_gene: TRBV9; abundance: -; CDR3nt: TGTGCCAGCAGCGTAGTTTCTAGCCCATGGGATGAGCAGTTCTTC; CDR3aa: CASSVVSSPWDEQFF
d_gene: -; j_gene: TRBJ1-5; v_gene: TRBV7-9; abundance: -; CDR3nt: TGTGCCAGCAGCTTTAGCGGAGGTCGGGGGGCGAGCAATCAGCCCCAGCATTTT; CDR3aa: CASSFSGGRGASNQPQHF
d_gene: TRBD1; j_gene: TRBJ2-3; v_gene: TRBV11-1; abundance: few; CDR3nt: TGTGCCAGCAGCTTGGTAACAGGGGTAACAGATACGCAGTATTTT; CDR3aa: CASSLVTGVTDTQYF
d_gene: -; j_gene: TRBJ2-7; v_gene: TRBV15; abundance: -; CDR3nt: TGTGCCACCAGCAGCCCAAGTCGGGGCTCCTACGAGCAGTACTTC; CDR3aa: CATSSPSRGSYEQYF
d_gene: TRBD1; j_gene: TRBJ2-2; v_gene: TRBV6-5; abundance: -; CDR3nt: TGTGCCAGCGCGACAGGGGGCAGTACCGGGGAGCTGTTTTTT; CDR3aa: CASATGGSTGELFF
d_gene: -; j_gene: TRBJ1-6; v_gene: TRBV5-6; abundance: -; CDR3nt: TGTGCCAGCAGCTTGGAGGAGGGACCCAATTCACCCCTCCACTTT; CDR3aa: CASSLEEGPNSPLHF
d_gene: -; j_gene: TRBJ1-5; v_gene: TRBV6-6; abundance: -; CDR3nt: TGTGCCAGCAGTGGGGCTAATCAGCCCCAGCATTTT; CDR3aa: CASSGANQPQHF
d_gene: -; j_gene: TRBJ2-5; v_gene: TRBV3-1/TRBV3-2; abundance: -; CDR3nt: TGTGCCAGCAGCCAAGAAGGACGCGGGGGCGGGTACCAAGAGACCCAGTACTTC; CDR3aa: CASSQEGRGGGYQETQYF